This T cell receptor (beta chain) was identified in a study of molecular identifiers for immune sequencing clone quantification. Overall study: Naive CD8 cell RNA, from 20,000 or 100,000 cells, was split five ways in replicates, with four sequenced.

Of note for this clonotype: Its antigen is unidentified.

Naive CD8 T cells underwent sorting with the CD8+CD4-CCR7+CD45RA+ definition. In preparing bulk TCR libraries, previously described methods and listed TCR primers were used. In TCRdb, the PCR reads were re-called with MiXCR into one record per CDR3 protein. Here the sample spans hundreds of thousands of distinct CDR3 sequences, about 25% being singletons. CDR3 size: 11 residues. CDR1 DFQATT and CDR2 SNEGSKA come from the germline V gene (reference sequence). V lost 6 bases and J 6 bases, leaving 12 bases between the germline ends. General observations from the study: Molecules of identical TCR sharing a barcode could underestimate highly expanded clone sizes.

Sequenced material: naive CD8+ T cells from blood, with Jurkat cell RNA spiked in. Subset defined: FACS-sorted CD8+CD4-CCR7+CD45RA+ naive T cells. The J gene is TRBJ2-7, the V gene TRBV20-1; D not resolved. The clonotype originates from a human donor in good health. Some libraries in this study had Jurkat cell RNA spiked in. In DNA form, the CDR3 reads TGCAGTGCAGACCAACCGGGCGAGCAGTACTTC. Translated: CSADQPGEQYF.